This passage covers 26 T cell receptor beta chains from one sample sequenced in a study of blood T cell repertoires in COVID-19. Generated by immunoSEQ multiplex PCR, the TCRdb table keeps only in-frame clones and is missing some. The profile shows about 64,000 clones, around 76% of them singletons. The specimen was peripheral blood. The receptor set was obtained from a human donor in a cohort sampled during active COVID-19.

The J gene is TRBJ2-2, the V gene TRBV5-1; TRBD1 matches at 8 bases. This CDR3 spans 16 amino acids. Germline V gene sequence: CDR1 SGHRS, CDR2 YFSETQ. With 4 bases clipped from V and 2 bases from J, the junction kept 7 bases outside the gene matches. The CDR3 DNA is TGCGCCAGCAGCACCTACAGGGGGTCAAACACCGGGGAGCTGTTTTTT. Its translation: CASSTYRGSNTGELFF.

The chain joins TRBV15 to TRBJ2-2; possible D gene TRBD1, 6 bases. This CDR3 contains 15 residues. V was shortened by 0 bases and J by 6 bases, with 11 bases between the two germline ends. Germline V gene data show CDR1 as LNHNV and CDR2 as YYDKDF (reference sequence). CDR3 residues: CATSREQGGAGELFF. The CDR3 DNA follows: TGTGCCACCAGCAGAGAACAGGGTGGGGCCGGGGAGCTGTTTTTT.

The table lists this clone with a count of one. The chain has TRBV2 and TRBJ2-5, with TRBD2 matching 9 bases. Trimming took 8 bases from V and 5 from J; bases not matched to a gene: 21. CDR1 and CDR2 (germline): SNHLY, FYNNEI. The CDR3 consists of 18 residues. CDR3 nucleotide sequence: TGTGCCAGCCGCCGCGGAAGCTTTGTGGCTAGCGGGGTTGAGACCCAGTACTTC. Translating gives CASRRGSFVASGVETQYF.

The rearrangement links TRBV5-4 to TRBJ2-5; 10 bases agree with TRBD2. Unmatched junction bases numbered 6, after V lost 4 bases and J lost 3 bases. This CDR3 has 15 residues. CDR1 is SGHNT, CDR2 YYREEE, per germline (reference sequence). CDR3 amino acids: CASSPTSGEKETQYF. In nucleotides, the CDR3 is TGTGCCAGCAGCCCAACTAGCGGGGAAAAAGAGACCCAGTACTTC.

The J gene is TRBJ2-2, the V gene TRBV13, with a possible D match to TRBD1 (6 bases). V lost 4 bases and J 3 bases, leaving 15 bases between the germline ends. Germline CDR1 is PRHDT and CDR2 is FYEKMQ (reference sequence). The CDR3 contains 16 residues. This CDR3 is CASSSSFRGDTGELFF. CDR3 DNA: TGTGCCAGCAGCTCCTCATTCAGGGGCGACACCGGGGAGCTGTTTTTT.

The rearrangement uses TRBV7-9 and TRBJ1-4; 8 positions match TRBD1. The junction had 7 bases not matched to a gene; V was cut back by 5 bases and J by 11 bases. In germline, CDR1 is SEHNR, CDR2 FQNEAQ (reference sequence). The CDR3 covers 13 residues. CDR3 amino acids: CASSTQQGGKLFF. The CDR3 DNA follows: TGTGCCAGCAGCACACAACAGGGGGGGAAACTGTTTTTT.

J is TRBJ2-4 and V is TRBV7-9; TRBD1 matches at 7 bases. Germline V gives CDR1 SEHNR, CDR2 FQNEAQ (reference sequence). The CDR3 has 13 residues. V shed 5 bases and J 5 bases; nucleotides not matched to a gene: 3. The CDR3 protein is CASSRDSENIQYF. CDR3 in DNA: TGTGCCAGCAGCAGGGACAGTGAAAACATTCAGTACTTC.

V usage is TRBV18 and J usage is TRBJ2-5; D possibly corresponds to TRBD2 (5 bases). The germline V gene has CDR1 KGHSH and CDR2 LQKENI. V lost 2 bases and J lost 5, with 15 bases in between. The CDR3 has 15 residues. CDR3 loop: CASSPVTSRSETQYF. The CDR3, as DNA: TGTGCCAGCTCACCAGTCACTAGTCGGTCGGAGACCCAGTACTTC. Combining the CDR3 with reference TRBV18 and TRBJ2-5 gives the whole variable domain NAGVMQNPRHLVRRRGQEARLRCSPMKGHSHVYWYRQLPEEGLKFMVYLQKENIIDESGMPKERFSAEFPKEGPSILRIQQVVRGDSAAYFCASSPVTSRSETQYFGPGTRLLVL.

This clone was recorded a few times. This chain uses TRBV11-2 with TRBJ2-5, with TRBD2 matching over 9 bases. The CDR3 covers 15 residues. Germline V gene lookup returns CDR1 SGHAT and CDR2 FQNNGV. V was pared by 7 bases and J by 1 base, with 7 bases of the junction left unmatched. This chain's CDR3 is CASKGRGGTQETQYF. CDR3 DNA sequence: TGTGCCAGCAAGGGGCGGGGGGGGACCCAAGAGACCCAGTACTTC.

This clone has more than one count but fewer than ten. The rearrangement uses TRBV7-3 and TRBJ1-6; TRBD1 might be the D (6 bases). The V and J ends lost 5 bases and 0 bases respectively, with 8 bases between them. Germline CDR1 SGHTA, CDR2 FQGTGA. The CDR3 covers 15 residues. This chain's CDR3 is CASSRTASYNSPLHF. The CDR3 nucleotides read TGTGCCAGCAGCCGGACAGCCTCCTATAATTCACCCCTCCACTTT. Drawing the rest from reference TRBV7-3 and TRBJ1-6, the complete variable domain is GAGVSQTPSNKVTEKGKYVELRCDPISGHTALYWYRQSLGQGPEFLIYFQGTGAADDSGLPNDRFFAVRPEGSVSTLKIQRTERGDSAVYLCASSRTASYNSPLHFGNGTRLTVT.

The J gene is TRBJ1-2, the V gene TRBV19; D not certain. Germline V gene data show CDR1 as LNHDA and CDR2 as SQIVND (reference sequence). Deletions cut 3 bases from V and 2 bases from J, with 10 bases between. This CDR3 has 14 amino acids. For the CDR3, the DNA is TGTGCCAGTAGTATTGACGGAGGGAACTATGGCTACACCTTC. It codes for CASSIDGGNYGYTF.

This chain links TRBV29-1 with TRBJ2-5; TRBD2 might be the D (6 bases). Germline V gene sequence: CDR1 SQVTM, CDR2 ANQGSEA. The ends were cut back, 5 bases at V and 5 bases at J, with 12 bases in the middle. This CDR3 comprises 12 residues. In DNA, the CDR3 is TGCAGCGTTAGCTCAGGGAGGGAGACCCAGTACTTC. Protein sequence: CSVSSGRETQYF.

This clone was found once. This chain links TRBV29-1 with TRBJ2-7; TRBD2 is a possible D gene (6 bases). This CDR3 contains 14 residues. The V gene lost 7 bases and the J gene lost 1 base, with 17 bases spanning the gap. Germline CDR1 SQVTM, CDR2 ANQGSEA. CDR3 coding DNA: TGCAGCGAGACATCCGGGACTCCGTCCTACGAGCAGTACTTC. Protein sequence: CSETSGTPSYEQYF.

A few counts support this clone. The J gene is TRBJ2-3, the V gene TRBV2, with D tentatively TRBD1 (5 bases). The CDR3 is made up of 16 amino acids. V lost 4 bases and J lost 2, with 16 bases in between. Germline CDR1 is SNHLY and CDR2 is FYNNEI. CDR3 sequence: CASSGAFPDNTDTQYF. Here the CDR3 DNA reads TGTGCCAGCAGTGGGGCCTTCCCGGACAACACAGATACGCAGTATTTT.

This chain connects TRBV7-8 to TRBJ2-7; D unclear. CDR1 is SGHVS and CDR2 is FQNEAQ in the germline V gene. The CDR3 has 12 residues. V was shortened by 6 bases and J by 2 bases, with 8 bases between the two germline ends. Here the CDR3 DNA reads TGTGCCAGCAGTCTAGACCCCTACGAGCAGTACTTC. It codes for CASSLDPYEQYF.

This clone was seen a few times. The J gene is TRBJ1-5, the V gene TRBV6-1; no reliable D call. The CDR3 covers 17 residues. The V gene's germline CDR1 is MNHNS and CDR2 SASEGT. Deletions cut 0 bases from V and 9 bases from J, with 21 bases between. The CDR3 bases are TGTGCCAGCAGTGAAGCGTCAGGTGGCGGGAGAAGGGCGCCCCAGCATTTT. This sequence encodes CASSEASGGGRRAPQHF.

CDR3 loop: CASSKAGETQYF. The CDR3 DNA reads as TGTGCCAGCAGCAAGGCCGGGGAGACCCAGTACTTC. V and J are TRBV7-6 and TRBJ2-5; D unresolved. Trimming shortened V by 5 bases and J by 5 bases, and 9 bases separated the two germline ends. There are 12 residues in the CDR3. Germline values: CDR1 SGHVS, CDR2 FNYEAQ.

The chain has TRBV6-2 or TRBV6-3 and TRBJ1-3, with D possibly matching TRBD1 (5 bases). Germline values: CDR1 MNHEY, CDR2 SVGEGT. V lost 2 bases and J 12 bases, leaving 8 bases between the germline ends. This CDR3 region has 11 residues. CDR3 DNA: TGTGCCAGCAGTTACCTTCAGGGCATATATTTT. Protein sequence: CASSYLQGIYF.

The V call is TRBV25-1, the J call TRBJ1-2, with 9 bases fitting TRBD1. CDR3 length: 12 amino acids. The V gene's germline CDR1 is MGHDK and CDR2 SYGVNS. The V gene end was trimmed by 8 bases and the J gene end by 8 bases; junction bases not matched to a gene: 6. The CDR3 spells CASSGQGQGYTF. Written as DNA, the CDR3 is TGTGCCAGCTCAGGACAGGGGCAGGGCTACACCTTC.

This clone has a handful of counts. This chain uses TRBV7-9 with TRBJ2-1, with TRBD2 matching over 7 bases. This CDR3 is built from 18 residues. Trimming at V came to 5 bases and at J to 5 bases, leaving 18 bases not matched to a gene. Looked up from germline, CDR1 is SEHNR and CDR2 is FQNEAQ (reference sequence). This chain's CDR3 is CASSAPWRGSDQNNEQFF. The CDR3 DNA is TGTGCCAGCAGCGCCCCTTGGCGGGGGTCGGACCAGAACAATGAGCAGTTCTTC. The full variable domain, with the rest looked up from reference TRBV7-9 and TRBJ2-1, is DTGVSQNPRHKITKRGQNVTFRCDPISEHNRLYWYRQTLGQGPEFLTYFQNEAQLEKSRLLSDRFSAERPKGSFSTLEIQRTEQGDSAMYLCASSAPWRGSDQNNEQFFGPGTRLTVL.

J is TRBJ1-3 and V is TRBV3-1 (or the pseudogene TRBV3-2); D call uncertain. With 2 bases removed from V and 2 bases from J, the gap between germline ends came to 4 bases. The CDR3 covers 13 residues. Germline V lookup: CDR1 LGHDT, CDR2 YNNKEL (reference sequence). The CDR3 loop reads CASSQPAGNTIYF. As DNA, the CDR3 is TGTGCCAGCAGCCAACCAGCTGGAAACACCATATATTTT.

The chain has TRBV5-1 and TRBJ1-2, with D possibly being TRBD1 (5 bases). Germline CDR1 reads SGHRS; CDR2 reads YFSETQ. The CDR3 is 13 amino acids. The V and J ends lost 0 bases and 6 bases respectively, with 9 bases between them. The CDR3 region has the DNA TGCGCCAGCAGCTTGGATCCGGGGGATGGCTACACCTTC. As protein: CASSLDPGDGYTF.

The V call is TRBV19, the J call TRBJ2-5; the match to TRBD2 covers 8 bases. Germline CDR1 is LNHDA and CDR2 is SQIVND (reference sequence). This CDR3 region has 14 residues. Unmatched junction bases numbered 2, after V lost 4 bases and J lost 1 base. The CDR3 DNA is TGTGCCAGTAGTAGCGGGGGGCTCCAAGAGACCCAGTACTTC. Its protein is CASSSGGLQETQYF.

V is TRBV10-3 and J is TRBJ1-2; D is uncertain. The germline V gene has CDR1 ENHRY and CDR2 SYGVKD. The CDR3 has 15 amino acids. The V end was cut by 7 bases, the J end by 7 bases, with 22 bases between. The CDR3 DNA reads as TGTGCCATCAACCGAGGGAACCCGTCTGTTGGTGGCTACACCTTC. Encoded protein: CAINRGNPSVGGYTF.

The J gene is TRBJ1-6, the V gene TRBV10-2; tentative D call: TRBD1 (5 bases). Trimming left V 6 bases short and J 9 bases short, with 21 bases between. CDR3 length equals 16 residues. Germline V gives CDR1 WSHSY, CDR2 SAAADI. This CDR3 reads CASSPVGGLHRSPLHF. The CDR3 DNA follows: TGCGCCAGCAGCCCGGTCGGGGGGTTACATCGTTCACCCCTCCACTTT.

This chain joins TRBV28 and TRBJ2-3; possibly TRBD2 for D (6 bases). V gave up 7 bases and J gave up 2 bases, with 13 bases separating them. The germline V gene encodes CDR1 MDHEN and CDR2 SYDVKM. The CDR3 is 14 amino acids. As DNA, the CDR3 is TGTGCCAGCACCGGGACTTTACTCACAGATACGCAGTATTTT. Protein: CASTGTLLTDTQYF.